Presented here are 9 T cell receptor beta chains from one specimen sequenced in a study of glioma-infiltrating T cells after dendritic cell vaccination (dated by TCRdb to about 2016). The sample's time point label is to be understood as: after dendritic cell vaccination, including at tumor progression/relapse. Libraries were built with the immunoSEQ multiplex PCR assay. TCRdb took over this immuneACCESS table, retaining in-frame rearrangements with V and J assigned. Such tables are incomplete; in checked studies, under half of the missing clones stem from an unresolved V gene, and the remainder is unexplained. The sample table shows approximately 93,000 clones, and around 84% are seen once. Over 6.5% of the sample comes from the top ten. Here the sequenced sample was blood, taken after dendritic cell vaccination. The origin of the receptors is a human donor with glioblastoma.

This chain joins TRBV9 and TRBJ2-5, with 9 bases matching TRBD2. From germline, CDR1 is SGDLS and CDR2 YYNGEE. The CDR3 sequence is 20 residues long. With V trimmed by 1 base and J by 1 base, 17 bases remained unmatched. CDR3 nucleotides: TGTGCCAGCAGCGTAACAGTTGGGGTTAAGGCGGGAGGGCCCCAAGAGACCCAGTACTTC. Residues: CASSVTVGVKAGGPQETQYF.

The chain combines TRBV14 with TRBJ2-1, with 9 positions matching TRBD2. There are 16 residues in the CDR3. After removal of 1 base from V and 6 bases from J, the junction contained 7 bases not matched to a gene. Germline assignment: CDR1 SGHDN and CDR2 FVKESK. The CDR3 reads CASSQGAGGPGNEQFF. The DNA for the CDR3 is TGTGCCAGCAGCCAAGGGGCGGGGGGGCCCGGCAATGAGCAGTTCTTC. The whole variable domain, remainder taken from reference TRBV14 and TRBJ2-1, is EAGVTQFPSHSVIEKGQTVTLRCDPISGHDNLYWYRRVMGKEIKFLLHFVKESKQDESGMPNNRFLAERTGGTYSTLKVQPAELEDSGVYFCASSQGAGGPGNEQFFGPGTRLTVL.

This clone has more than one count but fewer than ten. The V and J genes are TRBV6-5 and TRBJ2-2; 11 bases are a match to TRBD2. The CDR3 has 16 residues. Germline V lookup: CDR1 MNHEY, CDR2 SVGAGI. V lost 0 bases and J lost 5; bases outside the gene matches: 2. The CDR3: CASSYSTSGRTGELFF. The DNA for the CDR3 is TGTGCCAGCAGTTACTCAACTAGCGGGAGAACCGGGGAGCTGTTTTTT.

The chain employs TRBV27 and TRBJ2-7; TRBD2 matches 7 bases. The CDR3 has 12 residues. From germline, CDR1 is MNHEY and CDR2 SMNVEV (reference sequence). J lost 2 bases, V lost 6 bases, and 1 base had no gene match. CDR3 nucleotide sequence: TGTGCCAGCAGGGGGGGGGCCTACGAGCAGTACTTC. It codes for CASRGGAYEQYF.

This clone was seen a single time. The chain couples TRBV6-5 to TRBJ1-6; no definite D call. The CDR3 loop spans 14 amino acids. From germline, CDR1 is MNHEY and CDR2 SVGAGI. The V and J ends lost 4 bases and 7 bases respectively, with 11 bases between them. CDR3 sequence: CASSFVTGNSPLHF. CDR3 in DNA: TGTGCCAGCAGTTTTGTGACGGGGAATTCACCCCTCCACTTT.

The V and J genes are TRBV9 and TRBJ2-2, with 9 bases fitting TRBD2. This CDR3 contains 15 residues. The germline V gene encodes CDR1 SGDLS and CDR2 YYNGEE. The junction had 2 bases not matched to a gene; V was cut back by 0 bases and J by 5 bases. The CDR3 reads CASSVELAGTGELFF. CDR3 in DNA: TGTGCCAGCAGCGTAGAGCTAGCGGGGACCGGGGAGCTGTTTTTT.

This sequence joins TRBV6-1 and TRBJ2-7; 7 nucleotides line up with TRBD1. Germline V gene data show CDR1 as MNHNS and CDR2 as SASEGT. V was pared by 6 bases and J by 2 bases, with 4 bases of the junction left unmatched. The CDR3 runs 13 residues. CDR3 DNA sequence: TGTGCCAGCAGAAACAGGGGTACCTACGAGCAGTACTTC. Translation gives CASRNRGTYEQYF.

V gene TRBV2 combines with J gene TRBJ1-4, with a tentative D call TRBD1 (5 bases). The length of the CDR3 is 14 residues. CDR1 is SNHLY and CDR2 is FYNNEI in the germline V gene. Trimming shortened V by 7 bases and J by 5 bases, and 14 bases separated the two germline ends. CDR3 sequence reads: CASKLGLENEKLFF. The CDR3, as DNA: TGTGCCAGCAAGTTGGGACTCGAAAATGAAAAACTGTTTTTT.

The chain recombines TRBV29-1 with TRBJ2-2; perhaps TRBD2 as D (6 bases). This CDR3 spans 14 amino acids. Germline-derived CDR1 and CDR2 are SQVTM and ANQGSEA. Deletions cut 3 bases from V and 2 bases from J, with 10 bases between. The CDR3 nucleotides are TGCAGCGTTGACAGCGGGCCTAACACCGGGGAGCTGTTTTTT. The encoded protein is CSVDSGPNTGELFF.